This entry is about one T cell receptor (beta chain). Its antigen is unidentified. Repertoires were generated with immunoSEQ multiplex PCR, while TCRdb's copy carries only in-frame clones and drops some. The sample yields more than 50,000 clones, about nine tenths seen once. The CDR3 sequence is 16 residues long. Per germline, CDR1 SGHVS and CDR2 FQNEAQ. The ends lost 5 bases at V and 0 bases at J; junction bases unmatched: 6. This specimen comes from a study of OX40 agonist ivuxolimab in advanced cancers. Whole-study context: Past anti-PD-1, anti-PD-L1 or anti-CTLA-4 therapy was accepted, and 40% to 50% had received some. Findings and caveats of the study: CD8+ T cells were the subset that, on average, had more expanded clones than CD4+.

Prior autoimmune disease or systemic immunosuppression barred patients. This TCR was sampled from an adult with an advanced solid tumor such as melanoma, head and neck, liver or kidney cancer. The J gene is TRBJ1-5, the V gene TRBV7-8; 8 positions agree with TRBD1. The sequences come from CD4+ or CD8+ T cells sorted from blood, collected in a trial of the OX40 agonist ivuxolimab. The CDR3: CASSRDRLNSNQPQHF. CDR3 in DNA: TGTGCCAGCAGCCGGGACAGGCTGAATAGCAATCAGCCCCAGCATTTT.